These 23 T cell receptor beta chains came from one sample sequenced in a study of T-cell memory formation after mild COVID-19. TCRdb ran MiXCR on the 5' RACE reads and lists one entry per CDR3 protein. The sample includes about 560,000 distinct CDR3 sequences, less than 25% of them seen just once. Sequences were obtained from PBMCs or a T cell subset sorted from them (not recorded which). The receptors were sampled from an adult woman who had mild COVID-19 (a few samples of this study predate the infection). Cell type and time point are not known.

The chain joins TRBV5-1 to TRBJ1-2; a weak D match, TRBD1 (6 bases). Trimming removed 0 bases at V and 2 bases at J, with 11 bases between. CDR1 is SGHRS, CDR2 YFSETQ, per germline. This CDR3 contains 15 residues. The CDR3 bases are TGCGCCAGCAGCTTGGCGTGGGGGGCAAACTATGGCTACACCTTC. This sequence encodes CASSLAWGANYGYTF.

The V gene is TRBV29-1, the J gene TRBJ2-7, with 9 bases aligning to TRBD2. Per germline, CDR1 SQVTM and CDR2 ANQGSEA. The CDR3 runs 15 residues. V lost 0 bases, J lost 5 bases, and 8 bases stayed unmatched. CDR3 sequence reads: CSVEEPSGRPHEQYF. As DNA, the CDR3 is TGCAGCGTTGAAGAACCCAGCGGGAGGCCCCACGAGCAGTACTTC.

The chain employs TRBV19 and TRBJ2-6, with a weak D call TRBD1 (5 bases). The CDR3 totals 15 residues. The germline V gene encodes CDR1 LNHDA and CDR2 SQIVND (reference sequence). V was clipped by 3 bases and J by 0 bases, with 6 bases between them. CDR3 loop: CASSMQGSGANVLTF. The DNA for the CDR3 is TGTGCCAGTAGTATGCAGGGCTCTGGGGCCAACGTCCTGACTTTC.

The chain joins TRBV20-1 to TRBJ2-1; 13 positions agree with TRBD2. V shed 6 bases, J shed 6 bases, and the junction held 14 bases outside the gene matches. Germline V CDR1 and CDR2: DFQATT, SNEGSKA (reference sequence). The CDR3 spans 17 residues. CDR3 DNA: TGCAGTGCCCCGGGACTAGCGGGACGAACCCTCTTCAATGAGCAGTTCTTC. This translates into CSAPGLAGRTLFNEQFF.

This clonotype came up a few times. The chain employs TRBV9 and TRBJ2-1; TRBD2 agrees at 11 bases. The CDR3 totals 15 residues. The germline V gene has CDR1 SGDLS and CDR2 YYNGEE. Trimming cost V 4 bases and J 6 bases; bases outside gene matches: 6. CDR3 nucleotides: TGTGCCAGCAGCACCTCTAGCGGGGGGTCCAATGAGCAGTTCTTC. It translates to CASSTSSGGSNEQFF.

The sample holds a few counts of this clonotype. The chain joins TRBV12-3 or TRBV12-4 to TRBJ2-5, with 10 bases that match TRBD2. The CDR3 is 17 residues long. The J segment lost 4 bases and the V segment lost 7 bases, leaving 15 bases of the junction unmatched. CDR3 nucleotide sequence: TGTGCCAGCAAGGAGGGTCGGAGGGCTAGCGGGAGAGAGACCCAGTACTTC. Protein sequence: CASKEGRRASGRETQYF.

In this sample, this clonotype turned up a few times. J is TRBJ1-2 and V is TRBV28; D is unresolved. Germline values: CDR1 MDHEN, CDR2 SYDVKM. The V end lost 2 bases, the J end lost 1 base, and 11 bases lay between the germline ends. This CDR3 has 15 residues. CDR3 coding DNA: TGTGCCAGCAGTTTAGAGACGCGGAGTAACTATGGCTACACCTTC. Residues: CASSLETRSNYGYTF.

The chain has TRBV14 and TRBJ1-5, with D tentatively TRBD1 (5 bases). CDR1 and CDR2 (germline): SGHDN, FVKESK. This CDR3 has 16 residues. The germline V and J ends were trimmed by 3 bases and 0 bases, with 12 bases remaining between them. The CDR3 region is CASSHGGLYSNQPQHF. CDR3 in DNA: TGTGCCAGCAGCCACGGGGGACTATATAGCAATCAGCCCCAGCATTTT.

This rearrangement joins TRBV5-5 to TRBJ2-3, with D tentatively TRBD2 (6 bases). V dropped 3 bases and J dropped 0 bases, with 8 bases sitting between them. The length of the CDR3 is 14 residues. Per germline, CDR1 SGHKS and CDR2 YYEKEE (reference sequence). CDR3 loop: CASSWGESTDTQYF. Written as DNA, the CDR3 is TGTGCCAGCAGCTGGGGGGAGAGCACAGATACGCAGTATTTT.

V usage is TRBV6-5 and J usage is TRBJ2-7, with D uncertain. Deletions cut 6 bases from V and 2 bases from J, with 14 bases between. In germline, CDR1 is MNHEY, CDR2 SVGAGI. This CDR3 is 14 amino acids long. The CDR3: CASSVTRRAYEQYF. The CDR3 region has the DNA TGTGCCAGCAGCGTCACTCGTAGGGCCTACGAGCAGTACTTC.

This clonotype was counted only a few times. V is TRBV6-2 or TRBV6-3 and J is TRBJ2-2; the D gene is possibly TRBD1 (5 bases). The V end lost 6 bases, the J end lost 6 bases, and 23 bases lay between the germline ends. The germline V gene encodes CDR1 MNHEY and CDR2 SVGEGT. The CDR3 is made up of 17 amino acids. This chain's CDR3 is CASRTTSKGIHAGELFF. CDR3 sequence (DNA): TGTGCCAGCAGAACGACTTCAAAGGGGATCCACGCCGGGGAGCTGTTTTTT.

This clonotype was observed at least ten times. The chain is built from TRBV12-3 or TRBV12-4 and TRBJ2-5, with D uncertain. The CDR3 is made up of 15 amino acids. With 6 bases removed from V and 0 bases from J, the gap between germline ends came to 14 bases. The CDR3: CASSFRLGYQETQYF. For the CDR3, the DNA is TGTGCCAGCAGCTTTAGATTAGGGTACCAAGAGACCCAGTACTTC.

V gene TRBV12-3 or TRBV12-4 combines with J gene TRBJ1-3; no firm D call. The CDR3 extends over 13 amino acids. The ends were cut back, 2 bases at V and 0 bases at J, with 2 bases in the middle. In DNA, the CDR3 is TGTGCCAGCAGTTTACCCTCTGGAAACACCATATATTTT. Translating gives CASSLPSGNTIYF.

The rearrangement uses TRBV3-1 and TRBJ1-4; D gene ambiguous. The V and J ends lost 1 base and 0 bases respectively, with 9 bases between them. The CDR3 sequence is 16 residues long. Germline assignment: CDR1 LGHDT and CDR2 YNNKEL (reference sequence). CDR3 loop: CASSQGRFTTNEKLFF. CDR3 sequence (DNA): TGTGCCAGCAGCCAAGGTCGATTCACAACTAATGAAAAACTGTTTTTT.

This clonotype was observed a handful of times. This chain joins TRBV5-5 and TRBJ1-1; D not resolved. V gave up 0 bases and J gave up 2 bases, with 8 bases separating them. Germline CDR1 and CDR2: SGHKS and YYEKEE (reference sequence). The CDR3 is 14 amino acids. CDR3 sequence (DNA): TGTGCCAGCAGCTTGGTGGACCTAAACACTGAAGCTTTCTTT. Translation: CASSLVDLNTEAFF.

In this sample, this clonotype turned up a few times. V usage is TRBV12-3 or TRBV12-4 and J usage is TRBJ1-6, with D possibly being TRBD1 (6 bases). V was clipped by 7 bases and J by 12 bases, with 10 bases between them. The CDR3 extends over 11 amino acids. In DNA form, the CDR3 reads TGTGCCAGCAAGCTGACAGGACCCCTCCACTTT. This codes for CASKLTGPLHF.

This clonotype showed up just a few times. The chain couples TRBV20-1 to TRBJ2-1; D unresolved. The CDR3 runs 13 residues. CDR1 and CDR2 from the germline V gene are DFQATT and SNEGSKA (reference sequence). Trimming shortened V by 5 bases and J by 0 bases, and 8 bases separated the two germline ends. The CDR3 sequence: CSALALSYNEQFF. The CDR3 DNA follows: TGCAGTGCTTTAGCCCTCTCCTACAATGAGCAGTTCTTC.

This clonotype was observed a handful of times. The J gene is TRBJ1-1, the V gene TRBV15, with TRBD1 as a possible D gene (5 bases). V was shortened by 5 bases and J by 4 bases, with 11 bases between the two germline ends. The CDR3 extends over 13 amino acids. In germline, CDR1 is LNHNV, CDR2 YYDKDF (reference sequence). CDR3 coding DNA: TGTGCCACCAGCCACCTAAGGGGCACTGAAGCTTTCTTT. Translating gives CATSHLRGTEAFF.

The chain combines TRBV30 with TRBJ1-1, with unresolved D. The CDR3 covers 13 residues. The ends were cut back, 1 base at V and 3 bases at J, with 9 bases in the middle. In germline, CDR1 is GTSNPN, CDR2 SVGIG (reference sequence). The CDR3 nucleotides are TGTGCCTGGAGTGAAAGTGGGTACACTGAAGCTTTCTTT. It codes for CAWSESGYTEAFF.

This clonotype was recorded a few times. V and J are TRBV5-5 and TRBJ2-7, with D hard to call. The CDR3 has 14 amino acids. The V end lost 3 bases, the J end lost 3 bases, and 13 bases lay between the germline ends. Germline CDR1 SGHKS, CDR2 YYEKEE (reference sequence). The CDR3 protein is CASSSEGRDYEQYF. CDR3 sequence (DNA): TGTGCCAGCAGCTCTGAAGGGCGCGACTACGAGCAGTACTTC.

This clonotype was detected a few times. V is TRBV7-9 and J is TRBJ2-1; 7 bases align to TRBD2. The CDR3 runs to 14 residues. Germline CDR1 and CDR2: SEHNR and FQNEAQ (reference sequence). V lost 5 bases to trimming and J lost 4 bases; unmatched junction nucleotides: 5. In nucleotides, the CDR3 is TGTGCCAGCAGCCCCGGGACTATATACAATGAGCAGTTCTTC. Amino acid sequence: CASSPGTIYNEQFF. Complete variable domain (other parts from reference TRBV7-9 and TRBJ2-1): DTGVSQNPRHKITKRGQNVTFRCDPISEHNRLYWYRQTLGQGPEFLTYFQNEAQLEKSRLLSDRFSAERPKGSFSTLEIQRTEQGDSAMYLCASSPGTIYNEQFFGPGTRLTVL.

The V gene is TRBV5-5, the J gene TRBJ1-2; perhaps TRBD1 as D (6 bases). The CDR3 totals 14 residues. Trimming removed 0 bases at V and 3 bases at J, with 9 bases between. Per germline, CDR1 SGHKS and CDR2 YYEKEE (reference sequence). The CDR3 DNA reads as TGTGCCAGCAGCTTGGGACAGGCCGACTATGGCTACACCTTC. Translation gives CASSLGQADYGYTF.

In its sample, this clonotype was seen a few times. V gene TRBV3-1 combines with J gene TRBJ1-2; tentative D call: TRBD1 (6 bases). This CDR3 is built from 14 residues. Germline CDR1 is LGHDT and CDR2 is YNNKEL (reference sequence). V was shortened by 4 bases and J by 4 bases, with 13 bases between the two germline ends. The CDR3 here is CASSPRQARYGYTF. CDR3 coding DNA: TGTGCCAGCAGCCCTCGACAGGCCCGCTATGGCTACACCTTC.